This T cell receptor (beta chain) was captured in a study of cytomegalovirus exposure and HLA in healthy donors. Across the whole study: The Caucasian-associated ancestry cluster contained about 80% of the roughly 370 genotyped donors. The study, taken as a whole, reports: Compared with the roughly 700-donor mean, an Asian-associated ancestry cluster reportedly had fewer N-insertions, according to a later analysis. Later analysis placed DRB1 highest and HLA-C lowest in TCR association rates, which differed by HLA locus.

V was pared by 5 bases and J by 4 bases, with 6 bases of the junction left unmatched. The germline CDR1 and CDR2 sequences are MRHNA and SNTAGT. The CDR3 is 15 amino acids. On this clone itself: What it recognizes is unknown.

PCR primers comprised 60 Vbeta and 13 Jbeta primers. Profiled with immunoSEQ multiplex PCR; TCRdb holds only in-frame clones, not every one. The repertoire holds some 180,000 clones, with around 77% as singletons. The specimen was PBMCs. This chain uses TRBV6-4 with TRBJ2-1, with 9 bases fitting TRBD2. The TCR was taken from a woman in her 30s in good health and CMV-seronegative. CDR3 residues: CASSRFAGGYNEQFF. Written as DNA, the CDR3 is TGTGCCAGCAGTAGATTTGCGGGGGGGTACAATGAGCAGTTCTTC.